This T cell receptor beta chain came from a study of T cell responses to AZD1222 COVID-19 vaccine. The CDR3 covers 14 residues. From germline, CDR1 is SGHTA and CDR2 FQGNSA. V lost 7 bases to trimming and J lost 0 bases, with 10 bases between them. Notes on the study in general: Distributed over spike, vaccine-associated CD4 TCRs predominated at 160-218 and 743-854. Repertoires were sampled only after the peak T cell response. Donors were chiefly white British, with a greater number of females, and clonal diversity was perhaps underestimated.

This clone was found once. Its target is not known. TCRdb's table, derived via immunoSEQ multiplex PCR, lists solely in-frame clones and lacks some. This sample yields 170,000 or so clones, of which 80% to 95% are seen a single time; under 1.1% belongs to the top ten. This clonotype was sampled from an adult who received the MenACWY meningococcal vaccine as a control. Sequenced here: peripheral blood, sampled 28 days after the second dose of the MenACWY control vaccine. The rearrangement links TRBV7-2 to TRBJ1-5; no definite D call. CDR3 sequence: CASNRGNSNQPQHF. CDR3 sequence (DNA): TGTGCCAGCAACCGGGGTAATAGCAATCAGCCCCAGCATTTT.